Given below is one T cell receptor beta chain in context. The data were obtained in a study of blood T cell repertoires in COVID-19. Study overall: Samples of COVID-19 (acute and convalescent) were obtained from the United States, Italy and Spain.

The protocol was immunoSEQ multiplex PCR, while the TCRdb copy is restricted to in-frame clones and leaves out a portion. The repertoire holds roughly 250,000 clones, with 85% to 90% as singletons. Trimming took 5 bases from V and 10 from J; bases not matched to a gene: 3. Per germline, CDR1 SGHTA and CDR2 FQGNSA. This CDR3 spans 11 amino acids. What was sequenced was peripheral blood. The receptor's source is a woman in her forties who had recovered from COVID-19. The chain recombines TRBV7-2 with TRBJ1-1; 8 bases fit TRBD1. Written as DNA, the CDR3 is TGTGCCAGCAGCCGACAGGGGAGAGCTTTCTTT. Translating gives CASSRQGRAFF.